The 8 T cell receptor beta chains presented below share a single source sample, sequenced in a study of control samples from healthy donors and cancer patients. Sequencing was performed with immunoSEQ multiplex PCR; in TCRdb, only in-frame clones are kept and a portion is missing. The repertoire holds some 130,000 clones, with about 85% as singletons. The specimen was blood. The receptors here all came from a woman aged 30 to 39 in good health.

The count of this clone is one. The chain couples TRBV6-6 to TRBJ1-1; D possibly corresponds to TRBD1 (6 bases). The ends were cut back, 7 bases at V and 10 bases at J, with 13 bases in the middle. The CDR3 consists of 11 residues. Germline CDR1 and CDR2: MNHNY and SVGAGI (reference sequence). The CDR3 reads CASTQQGGAFF. The CDR3 DNA sequence: TGTGCCAGCACCCAACAGGGTGGAGCTTTCTTT.

Only one count was recorded for this clone. The gene calls are TRBV2 and TRBJ1-4, with a weak D call TRBD1 (6 bases). Germline CDR1 reads SNHLY; CDR2 reads FYNNEI. V shed 4 bases and J shed 0 bases, with 9 bases lying between them. This CDR3 has 15 amino acids. CDR3 loop: CASSGTVATNEKLFF. CDR3 nucleotide sequence: TGTGCCAGCAGTGGGACAGTCGCAACTAATGAAAAACTGTTTTTT.

The V and J genes are TRBV11-2 and TRBJ2-1; 11 nucleotides align to TRBD2. CDR1 is SGHAT, CDR2 FQNNGV, per germline. V gave up 3 bases and J gave up 7 bases; unmatched junction bases: 8. The CDR3 sequence is 16 residues long. CDR3 residues: CASSLQLAGAWNEQFF. The CDR3 DNA reads TGTGCCAGCAGCTTGCAACTAGCGGGAGCCTGGAATGAGCAGTTCTTC.

V usage is TRBV4-2 and J usage is TRBJ2-3; TRBD2 matches 12 bases. The length of the CDR3 is 16 residues. J gave up 5 bases and V 5 bases, and 8 bases lay outside the gene matches. Germline assignment: CDR1 LGHNA and CDR2 YNFKEQ. DNA of the CDR3: TGTGCCAGCAGCATCCGACTAGCGGGAGAGGTAGATACGCAGTATTTT. It is translated as CASSIRLAGEVDTQYF.

The V gene is TRBV2, the J gene TRBJ1-1, with D unclear. V shed 5 bases and J shed 1 base, with 8 bases lying between them. There are 13 residues in the CDR3. Germline values: CDR1 SNHLY, CDR2 FYNNEI. The DNA of the CDR3 is TGTGCCAGCAGTCCACCAGGGAACACTGAAGCTTTCTTT. Translation: CASSPPGNTEAFF. The entire variable domain, with the rest obtained from reference TRBV2 and TRBJ1-1, is as follows: EPEVTQTPSHQVTQMGQEVILRCVPISNHLYFYWYRQILGQKVEFLVSFYNNEISEKSEIFDDQFSVERPDGSNFTLKIRSTKLEDSAMYFCASSPPGNTEAFFGQGTRLTVV.

This clone was counted a single time. The rearrangement uses TRBV19 and TRBJ2-5; D not certain. This CDR3 spans 14 amino acids. V was clipped by 6 bases and J by 1 base, with 12 bases between them. Per the germline V gene, CDR1 is LNHDA and CDR2 is SQIVND (reference sequence). The CDR3 DNA reads TGTGCCAGTAGCCCTAGACAAACCCAAGAGACCCAGTACTTC. This encodes CASSPRQTQETQYF.

This clone was recorded only once. This chain links TRBV7-8 with TRBJ1-5; no firm D call. V was clipped by 6 bases and J by 6 bases, with 18 bases between them. Germline values: CDR1 SGHVS, CDR2 FQNEAQ. The CDR3 contains 15 residues. The CDR3 reads CASSAGGSGAQPQHF. The DNA for the CDR3 is TGTGCCAGCAGTGCCGGCGGTTCCGGTGCTCAGCCCCAGCATTTT.

This clone appeared a few times. The chain combines TRBV7-2 with TRBJ1-4; D perhaps matches TRBD1 (6 bases). CDR1 is SGHTA and CDR2 is FQGNSA in the germline V gene. Between the trimmed V and J ends, which lost 1 base and 4 bases, there was a span of 10 bases. The CDR3 runs to 15 residues. CDR3 DNA sequence: TGTGCCAGCAGCTTAGTAGGACAGAATAATGAAAAACTGTTTTTT. Protein: CASSLVGQNNEKLFF.